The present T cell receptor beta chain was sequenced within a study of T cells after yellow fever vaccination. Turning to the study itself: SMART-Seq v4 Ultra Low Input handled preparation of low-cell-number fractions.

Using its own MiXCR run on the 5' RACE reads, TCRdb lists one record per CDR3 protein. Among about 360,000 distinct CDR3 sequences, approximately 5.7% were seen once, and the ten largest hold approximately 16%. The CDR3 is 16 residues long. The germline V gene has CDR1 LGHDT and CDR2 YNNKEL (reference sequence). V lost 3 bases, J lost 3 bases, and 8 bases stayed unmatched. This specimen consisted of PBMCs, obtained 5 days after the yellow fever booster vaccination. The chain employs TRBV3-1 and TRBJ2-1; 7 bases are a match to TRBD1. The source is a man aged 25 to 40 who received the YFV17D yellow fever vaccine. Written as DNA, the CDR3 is TGTGCCAGCAGCCATTCCTCAGGACAGGTCTACAATGAGCAGTTCTTC. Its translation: CASSHSSGQVYNEQFF.